Listed below are T cell receptor beta chains from one sample, sequenced in a study of CD8 T cells in ankylosing spondylitis. In TCRdb, the 5' RACE reads were re-called with MiXCR into one record per CDR3 protein. The data show more than 400,000 distinct CDR3 sequences, less than 6% seen once. Sequenced sample: blood, either unsorted or a sorted T cell fraction (not recorded which). The receptors here all came from a male donor with ankylosing spondylitis. Both conserved end residues are trimmed from each CDR3.

v_gene: TRBV5-1
CDR3aa: ASSSTGVNTEAF

v_gene: TRBV12-3/TRBV12-4
CDR3aa: ASSFLLGANVLT

v_gene: TRBV2
CDR3aa: ASNPQNSNQPQH

v_gene: TRBV11-1
CDR3aa: ASSPGQISTDTQY

v_gene: TRBV20-1
CDR3aa: SARARNSYEQY

v_gene: TRBV5-1
CDR3aa: ASSLSGQGAGANVLT

v_gene: TRBV3-1
CDR3aa: ASSQASTGNTIY

v_gene: TRBV4-2
CDR3aa: ASSPGIAGDLYQETQY

v_gene: TRBV9
CDR3aa: ASSVAAGEYNEQF

v_gene: TRBV28
CDR3aa: ASTNPTGPDSPLH

v_gene: TRBV4-3
CDR3aa: ASSQDGYEYNEQF

v_gene: TRBV5-1
CDR3aa: ASSLQGQGAINEQF

v_gene: TRBV6-1
CDR3aa: ASNRGGTGELF

v_gene: TRBV7-9
CDR3aa: ASSPILGTRGYNEQF

v_gene: TRBV7-9
CDR3aa: ASSPIRRRDTQY

v_gene: TRBV5-6
CDR3aa: ASSSWTGSSGGSAEAF

v_gene: TRBV20-1
CDR3aa: SAGLAGNTGELF

v_gene: TRBV12-3/TRBV12-4
CDR3aa: ASSFAPGQGTEAF

v_gene: TRBV27
CDR3aa: ASSLFSVGTENQPQH

v_gene: TRBV4-3
CDR3aa: AISQGGTRVETQY

v_gene: TRBV20-1
CDR3aa: SARGRTTNSPLH

v_gene: TRBV7-2
CDR3aa: ASSIRTGVGYT

v_gene: TRBV20-1
CDR3aa: SARDLGEGEQF

v_gene: TRBV20-1
CDR3aa: SAIHRDRDYGYT

v_gene: TRBV29-1
CDR3aa: SVEGPWAAKNIQY